This passage covers 5 T cell receptor beta chains from one sample sequenced in a study of CD8 T cells in ankylosing spondylitis. Study outcomes and limitations: Under 10 highly homologous variants formed a TCR beta motif that appeared characteristic of ankylosing spondylitis blood.

No antigen has been assigned to these receptors. Via MiXCR, TCRdb re-called the 5' RACE reads, giving one row per CDR3 protein. The table includes roughly 670,000 distinct CDR3 sequences, 15% to 20% detected once. The specimen was blood, either unsorted or a sorted T cell fraction (not recorded which). The receptors shown here come from a male donor with ankylosing spondylitis.

This sequence joins TRBV6-1 and TRBJ2-3, with 9 bases lining up with TRBD2. V was pared by 5 bases and J by 2 bases, with 5 bases of the junction left unmatched. This CDR3 has 15 residues. CDR1 and CDR2 (germline): MNHNS, SASEGT. The CDR3 bases are TGTGCCAGCAGTAGAGGGACTAGCAACACAGATACGCAGTATTTT. Protein: CASSRGTSNTDTQYF.

This clonotype has at least ten counts. The chain uses TRBV12-3 or TRBV12-4 and TRBJ2-1, with 7 bases identical to TRBD2. Trimming removed 4 bases from V and 12 bases from J; junction bases left unmatched: 6. The CDR3 sequence is 12 residues long. CDR3 nucleotide sequence: TGTGCCAGCAGTTCTCGGACTAGGTGGCAGTTCTTC. Translating it yields CASSSRTRWQFF.

V and J are TRBV3-1 and TRBJ2-7; D gene uncertain. Germline V gene lookup returns CDR1 LGHDT and CDR2 YNNKEL (reference sequence). Trimming pared 4 bases from V and 6 bases from J, leaving 16 bases between. This CDR3 has 14 amino acids. This CDR3 is CASSPGLKFLEQYF. CDR3 nucleotides: TGTGCCAGCAGCCCTGGCCTCAAGTTCCTCGAGCAGTACTTC.

This clonotype was seen only a few times. This chain uses TRBV6-5 with TRBJ2-2, with 9 bases matching TRBD1. V was clipped by 1 base and J by 2 bases; unmatched bases: 8. There are 18 residues in the CDR3. Germline loops: CDR1 MNHEY, CDR2 SVGAGI. As DNA, the CDR3 is TGTGCCAGCAGTTACTTAGGCGGGACAGGGAAAAACACCGGGGAGCTGTTTTTT. Amino acid sequence: CASSYLGGTGKNTGELFF.

DNA of the CDR3: TGTGCCAGCAGCCAAGGGGTGCATCAGCCCCAGCATTTT. The encoded protein is CASSQGVHQPQHF. The chain carries TRBV14 and TRBJ1-5, with D unclear. CDR3 length: 13 residues. V lost 1 base, J lost 5 bases, and 6 bases lay in between. Germline assignment: CDR1 SGHDN and CDR2 FVKESK.